The table lists the clone carrying this T cell receptor beta chain with a few counts. Trimming stripped 3 bases from V and 2 bases from J, with 10 bases between. Per germline, CDR1 SNHLY and CDR2 FYNNEI. The CDR3 length is 14 residues. This entry is derived from a study of CD8 T cells in ankylosing spondylitis. In TCRdb, the 5' RACE reads were re-called with MiXCR into one record per CDR3 protein. Of 200,000 to 250,000 distinct CDR3 sequences listed, roughly 32% are singletons. This chain connects TRBV2 to TRBJ2-5; no reliable D call. Sequenced sample: blood, either unsorted or a sorted T cell fraction (not recorded which). This receptor was taken from a male donor with ankylosing spondylitis or in good health (not recorded which). The DNA for the CDR3 is TGTGCCAGCAGTGATTGGCCCGGGCAAGAGACCCAGTACTTC. Amino acid sequence: CASSDWPGQETQYF.